The following is a TCR beta chain sequence with its context. The antigen this receptor binds is unknown. Base qualities are not provided; no much larger clone lies one nucleotide away. These data belong to a study of T cell responses to AZD1222 COVID-19 vaccine (dated by TCRdb to the early 2020s). With regard to the full study: AZD1222 recipients with second doses at about 4 weeks or about 12 weeks were pooled, because spike-specific TCR depth and breadth did not differ between schedules. TCR sequencing covered over 230 trial participants: some 210 given two doses of AZD1222 and about 26 given two doses of MenACWY control vaccine. Trial participants were enrolled into age subgroups of 18-55, 56-69 and 70-plus years, which contained 148, 28 and 57 TCR-sequenced participants, respectively. The full study reports these points: The 56-69-year group was small, and its depth increase did not reach significance, likely because of low power. After two AZD1222 doses, spike-specific TCR breadth and depth were significantly higher than at day 0 and than in MenACWY recipients. CD4 TCRs associated with the vaccine covered the entire spike protein, and the dominant responses were in regions 160-218 and 743-854. Because no day 14 peak-response samples were available, the repertoires could be characterized only after the peak T cell response. Only five to seven AZD1222 recipients were SARS-CoV-2 seropositive at baseline, limiting conclusions about previously exposed vaccinees. Participants were mostly white British and included more females than males, and it was suggested by the authors that clonal diversity may have been underestimated. Nearly half of unique spike-specific TCRs reportedly recognized epitopes outside regions mutated in the B.1.351 and B.1.1.7 variants.

The CDR3 regions of human TCRbeta chains were subjected to immunosequencing. The paper's data handling went like this. Repertoire TCRs were matched against a reference library of SARS-CoV-2-specific TCRs generated with the MIRA antigen-specificity platform. Breadth was defined as the fraction of unique TCRs that were SARS-CoV-2-associated. Depth was defined as the fraction of total T cells that were SARS-CoV-2-associated. Using the MIRA data, each spike-specific TCR was assigned both to the spike region to which the TCR was reactive and to a CD4 or CD8 class. Log10-transformed breadth and depth values were compared by one-way ANOVA with Sidak's multiple comparisons tests. In TCRdb, the immuneACCESS table is reduced to in-frame sequences with V and J assigned. These tables do not hold every clone; where another copy was compared, an unresolved V gene accounts for under half, and the others remain unexplained. The V and J calls and clone size are taken from that table; D and trimming were inferred from the DNA. Within this sample are around 190,000 clones, with 92% of them counted one time only. The leading ten clones occupy 1% to 1.5% of the sample.

The germline V gene (reference sequence) gives CDR1 as SGHKS and CDR2 as YYEKEE. The CDR3 numbers 16 residues from cysteine through phenylalanine. Only the CDR3 DNA stays, 48 bases, in frame from base 1. V loses 0 bases of germline sequence and J loses 8 bases, and the interval between the two ends is 15 bases. Per the publication, the time point label means: baseline before first vaccination. The vaccinee samples were drawn from two UK trials, COV001 and COV002, one of which was a single-blind randomized controlled phase 2/3 trial testing AZD1222 (ChAdOx1 nCoV-19) in healthy adults. For TCRbeta chain sequencing, PBMC samples were collected from trial participants at day 0 and at day 28 after the second dose.

This specimen was peripheral blood, taken on day 0 of AZD1222 vaccination. The chain links TRBV5-5 with TRBJ1-6, with the D gene uncertain. The sequence came from an adult in good health. CDR3 protein: CASSLDLGGGYSPLHF. The nucleotide sequence is given as TGTGCCAGCAGCTTGGACCTCGGAGGTGGCTATTCACCCCTCCACTTT.